The 10 T cell receptor beta chains below were found in one sample sequenced in a study of regulatory T cells in long-lasting Graves disease. Sequencing libraries for TCR beta were prepared with iRepertoire HTBI primers and Arm-PCR of CDR3 regions. In TCRdb, the multiplex PCR reads were re-called with MiXCR into one record per CDR3 protein. The repertoire holds under 450,000 distinct CDR3 sequences, roughly 12% seen once, with 15% to 20% in the top ten. The time point is: newly diagnosed GD, antithyroid drugs for less than 3 months. Generation of the TCR library employed RNA extracted from PBMCs. In addition, the sample was reused for a study of T cells in Graves' hyperthyroidism and ophthalmopathy.

The material was peripheral blood mononuclear cells (PBMCs), obtained at new diagnosis, from a patient treated with antithyroid drugs. The receptors come from a woman aged 18-35 years with Graves disease.

This clonotype was counted a few times. The genes are TRBV6-2 or TRBV6-3 and TRBJ1-5, with 9 nucleotides matching TRBD1. V lost 6 bases to trimming and J lost 9 bases; unmatched junction nucleotides: 9. Germline V gives CDR1 MNHEY, CDR2 SVGEGT. The CDR3 runs to 14 residues. The CDR3 bases are TGTGCCAGCAGCCAGGGACAGGGTATTTCGCCCCAGCATTTT. Protein product: CASSQGQGISPQHF.

The J gene is TRBJ1-3, the V gene TRBV24-1, with D hard to call. The CDR3 loop spans 17 amino acids. Germline-derived CDR1 and CDR2 are KGHDR and SFDVKD. V was clipped by 2 bases and J by 2 bases, with 15 bases between them. The CDR3 coding sequence is TGTGCCACCAGTGATTCGGGCTCCGGGAGAGCTGGAAACACCATATATTTT. Translated: CATSDSGSGRAGNTIYF.

In regard to this clonotype: A much larger clone differs by one base, so this may be a read error. The chain joins TRBV4-2 to TRBJ2-1, with D possibly matching TRBD2 (6 bases). The CDR3 contains 16 residues. CDR1 LGHNA and CDR2 YNFKEQ come from the germline V gene. CDR3 nucleotides: TGTGCCAGCAGCCATCAACTAGCTTCCTCCTACAGTGAGCAGTTCTTC. It specifies CASSHQLASSYSEQFF.

This clonotype was counted only a few times. V usage is TRBV12-3 or TRBV12-4 and J usage is TRBJ2-7, with a tentative D call TRBD2 (5 bases). The CDR3 runs to 16 residues. Trimming removed 4 bases from V and 0 bases from J, with 16 bases in between. For the CDR3, the DNA is TGTGCCAGCAGTTGGGGAGAGGCGGGCTCCTCCTACGAGCAGTACTTC. As protein: CASSWGEAGSSYEQYF.

This clonotype was counted many times. The genes are TRBV20-1 and TRBJ2-1; 11 positions match TRBD2. This CDR3 is built from 15 residues. Germline V lookup: CDR1 DFQATT, CDR2 SNEGSKA (reference sequence). V dropped 5 bases and J dropped 10; count of bases not matched to a gene: 13. CDR3: CSAQRGTSGRLEQFF. CDR3 in DNA: TGCAGTGCTCAAAGGGGTACTAGCGGGAGATTGGAGCAGTTCTTC.

This clonotype has at least ten counts. The chain recombines TRBV12-3 or TRBV12-4 with TRBJ1-3; D ambiguous. This CDR3 region has 13 residues. The V gene lost 11 bases and the J gene lost 0 bases, with 11 bases spanning the gap. CDR3 DNA sequence: TGTGCCCACTCGCAGAGCTCTGGAAACACCATATATTTT. Translation gives CAHSQSSGNTIYF.

This clonotype was seen many times. V gene TRBV11-2 combines with J gene TRBJ1-2; D gene ambiguous. Per germline, CDR1 SGHAT and CDR2 FQNNGV. V gave up 5 bases and J gave up 7 bases, with 11 bases separating them. The length of the CDR3 is 12 residues. CDR3 coding DNA: TGTGCCAGCAGCACCGTGAGGGTTGGCTACACCTTC. Translated: CASSTVRVGYTF.

As concerns this clonotype: A much larger clone sits a single nucleotide away, making a read error possible. CDR3 DNA sequence: TGTGCCAGAGGCGTCTACGAGCAGTACTTC. The encoded protein is CARGVYEQYF. The chain couples TRBV6-1 to TRBJ2-7; no clear D. This CDR3 spans 10 amino acids. Germline CDR1 and CDR2: MNHNS and SASEGT. V lost 9 bases and J 3 bases, leaving 6 bases between the germline ends.

This clonotype was detected once. The chain is built from TRBV6-2 or TRBV6-3 and TRBJ1-1, with D possibly being TRBD1 (6 bases). The CDR3 is 16 residues long. The V end lost 2 bases, the J end lost 0 bases, and 13 bases lay between the germline ends. CDR1 is MNHEY and CDR2 is SVGEGT in the germline V gene. Here the CDR3 reads CASSYPGGRLNTEAFF. CDR3 DNA: TGTGCCAGCAGTTACCCCGGGGGGCGACTGAACACTGAAGCTTTCTTT.

The genes are TRBV28 and TRBJ1-5, with a tentative D call TRBD1 (5 bases). The CDR3 spans 11 residues. Trimming removed 3 bases at V and 9 bases at J, with 6 bases between. CDR1 is MDHEN and CDR2 is SYDVKM in the germline V gene. The CDR3 protein is CASSFRGPQHF. The CDR3 region has the DNA TGTGCCAGCAGTTTTAGGGGGCCCCAGCATTTT.